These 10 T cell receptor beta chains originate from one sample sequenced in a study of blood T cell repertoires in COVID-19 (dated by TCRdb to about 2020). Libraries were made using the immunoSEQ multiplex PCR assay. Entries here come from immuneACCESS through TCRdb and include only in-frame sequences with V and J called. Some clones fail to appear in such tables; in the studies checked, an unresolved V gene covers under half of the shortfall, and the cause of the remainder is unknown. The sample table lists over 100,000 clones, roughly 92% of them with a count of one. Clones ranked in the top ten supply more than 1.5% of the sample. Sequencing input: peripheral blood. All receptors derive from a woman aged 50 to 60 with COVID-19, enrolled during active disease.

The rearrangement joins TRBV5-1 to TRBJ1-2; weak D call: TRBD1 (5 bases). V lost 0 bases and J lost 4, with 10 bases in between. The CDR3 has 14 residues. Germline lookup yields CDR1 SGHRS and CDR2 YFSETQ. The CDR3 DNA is TGCGCCAGCAGCTTGGATGGGGCTGGCTATGGCTACACCTTC. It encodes CASSLDGAGYGYTF.

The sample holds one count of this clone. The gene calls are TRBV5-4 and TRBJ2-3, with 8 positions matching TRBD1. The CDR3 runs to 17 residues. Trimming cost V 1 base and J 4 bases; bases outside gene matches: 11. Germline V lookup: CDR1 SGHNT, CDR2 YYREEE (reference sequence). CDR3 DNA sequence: TGTGCCAGCAGCTTGTGGAAAAGTTCAGGGGGCGCAGATACGCAGTATTTT. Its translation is CASSLWKSSGGADTQYF.

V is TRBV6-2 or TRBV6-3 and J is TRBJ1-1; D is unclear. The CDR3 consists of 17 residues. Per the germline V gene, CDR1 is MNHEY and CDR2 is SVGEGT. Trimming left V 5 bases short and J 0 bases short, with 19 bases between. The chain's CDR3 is CASSPLPAGLMNTEAFF. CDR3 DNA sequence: TGTGCCAGCAGTCCCCTGCCCGCGGGCCTCATGAACACTGAAGCTTTCTTT.

In nucleotides, the CDR3 is TGCGCCAGCAGCTTGGGGCAGGGTGGGTTCACTGAAGCTTTCTTT. Translation gives CASSLGQGGFTEAFF. The chain employs TRBV5-1 and TRBJ1-1, with D possibly being TRBD1 (5 bases). Germline loops: CDR1 SGHRS, CDR2 YFSETQ. The CDR3 loop spans 15 amino acids. Between the trimmed V and J ends, which lost 0 bases and 4 bases, there was a span of 13 bases.

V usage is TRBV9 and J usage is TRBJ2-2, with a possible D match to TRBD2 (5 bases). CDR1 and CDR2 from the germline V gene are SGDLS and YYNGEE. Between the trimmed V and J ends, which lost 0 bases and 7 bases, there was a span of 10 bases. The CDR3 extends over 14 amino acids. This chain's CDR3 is CASSVALGGGELFF. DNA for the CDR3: TGTGCCAGCAGCGTAGCCCTCGGAGGCGGGGAGCTGTTTTTT.

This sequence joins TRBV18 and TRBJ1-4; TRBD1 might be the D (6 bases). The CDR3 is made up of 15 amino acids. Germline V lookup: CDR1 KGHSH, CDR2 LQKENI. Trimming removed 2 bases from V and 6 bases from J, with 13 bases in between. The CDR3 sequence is CASSPKGQKDEKLFF. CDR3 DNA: TGTGCCAGCTCACCAAAAGGACAGAAAGATGAAAAACTGTTTTTT.

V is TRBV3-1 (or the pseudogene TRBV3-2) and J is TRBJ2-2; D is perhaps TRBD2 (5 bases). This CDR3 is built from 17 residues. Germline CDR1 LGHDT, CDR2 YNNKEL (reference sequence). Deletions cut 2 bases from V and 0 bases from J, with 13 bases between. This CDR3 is CASSQRGPLANTGELFF. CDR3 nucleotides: TGTGCCAGCAGCCAAAGAGGCCCACTAGCGAACACCGGGGAGCTGTTTTTT.

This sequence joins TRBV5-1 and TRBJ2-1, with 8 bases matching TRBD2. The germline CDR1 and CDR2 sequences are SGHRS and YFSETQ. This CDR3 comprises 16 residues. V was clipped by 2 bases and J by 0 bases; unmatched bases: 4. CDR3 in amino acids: CASSFRRGASYNEQFF. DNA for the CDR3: TGCGCCAGCAGCTTTCGGCGGGGGGCCTCCTACAATGAGCAGTTCTTC.

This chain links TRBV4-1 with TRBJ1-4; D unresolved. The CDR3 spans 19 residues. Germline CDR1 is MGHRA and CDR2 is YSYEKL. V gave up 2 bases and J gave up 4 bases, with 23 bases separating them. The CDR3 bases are TGCGCCAGCAGCCAACCCGGTGTGAGATGGCGGAGCTATAATGAAAAACTGTTTTTT. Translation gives CASSQPGVRWRSYNEKLFF.

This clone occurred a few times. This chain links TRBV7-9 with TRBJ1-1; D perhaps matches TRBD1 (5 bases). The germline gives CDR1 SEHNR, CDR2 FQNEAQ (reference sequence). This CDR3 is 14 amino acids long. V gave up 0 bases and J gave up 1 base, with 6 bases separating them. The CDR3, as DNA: TGTGCCAGCAGCTTAGCGGGGCAGAACACTGAAGCTTTCTTT. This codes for CASSLAGQNTEAFF.